Sequencing of this T cell receptor (beta chain) was carried out in a study of OX40 agonist ivuxolimab in advanced cancers. With regard to the full study: Ivuxolimab was a fully human IgG2 agonistic monoclonal antibody targeting the costimulatory receptor OX40 (CD134). Intravenous ivuxolimab was administered to patients every 2 weeks at six dose levels: 0.01, 0.1, 0.3, 1.5, 3 and 10 mg/kg. Among the approximately 50 dose-escalation patients, 19 had hepatocellular carcinoma, around 15 melanoma, 9 renal cell carcinoma and 9 head and neck cancer. In the dose-escalation cohort, 65% to 90% of patients were male, and the mean age was roughly 60 years, with a range of about 20 to 79. Patients were allowed to have had prior anti-PD-1, anti-PD-L1 or anti-CTLA-4 therapy, and around 40% of the dose-escalation patients had previously received checkpoint inhibitors. Partial responses occurred in three dose-escalation patients, of whom one had hepatocellular carcinoma and two had cutaneous melanoma. Peripheral TCRbeta sequencing aimed to test whether ivuxolimab altered TCR sequence diversity and caused clonal T-cell expansion. The monotherapy dose-escalation portion (N = 52 patients) of the phase I ivuxolimab trial is reported in the paper.

The trial excluded patients who had a history of autoimmune disease or were on systemic immunosuppression. In every dose cohort, peripheral blood was drawn for TCR sequencing at baseline, cycle 4 day 1, and cycle 7 day 1. The samples were taken from a phase I, first-in-human, multicenter, open-label dose-escalation trial of ivuxolimab. Adults with locally advanced or metastatic head and neck squamous cell, hepatocellular, melanoma or renal cell carcinoma were enrolled in the trial. Before TCR sequencing, CD4+ and CD8+ T cells were separately sorted from peripheral blood. The CDR3 goes from the cysteine to the phenylalanine over 13 residues. Only the CDR3 DNA is retained, 39 bases long and in frame from the first base. Via the germline V gene, CDR1 is SGHTA and CDR2 FQGTGA. Trimming removed 3 bases from V and 1 base from J, leaving 6 bases between the germline ends. The paper as a whole reports these results and caveats: At doses of 0.1 to 3.0 mg/kg, clonal expansion of both CD4+ and CD8+ T cells in blood was seen between baseline and week 6. Low levels of normalized T-cell clonal expansion were also seen in some patients who did not respond. On average, CD8+ T cells showed more expanded clones than CD4+ T cells after ivuxolimab. In partial responders in the 0.1-3.0 mg/kg groups, normalized peripheral clonal expansion was found to be among the lowest, especially among CD8+ T cells. The antigen specificity of the peripheral T cells that underwent clonal expansion was not determined.

For sequencing of the TCRbeta CDR3 region, genomic DNA was extracted from the sorted cells. The immunoSEQ Assay was used to sequence the TCRbeta CDR3 regions. Drawn from immuneACCESS, this table holds only the in-frame rearrangements with V and J called that TCRdb kept. Clones are partly lost; checked studies trace under half to an unresolved V gene and leave the rest unexplained. The table for this sample lists 55,000 to 75,000 clones; 86% of them were counted only once. The biggest ten clones account for 1% to 1.5% of the sample. With regard to this clone: No cognate antigen has been identified for it. No quality values exist for individual bases; no much larger clone is one base distant.

Recombination connected TRBV7-3 to TRBJ1-1, with TRBD1 as a weak D call on 5 bases. Sequencing used CD4+ or CD8+ T cells sorted from blood, obtained in a trial of the OX40 agonist ivuxolimab. The receptor comes from an adult with an advanced solid tumor such as melanoma, head and neck, liver or kidney cancer. This receptor carries the CDR3 CASSFRENTEAFF. The bases read TGTGCCAGCAGCTTCAGGGAGAACACTGAAGCTTTCTTT.